The 11 T cell receptor beta chains presented below share a single source sample, sequenced in a study of PD-1 blockade in classical Hodgkin lymphoma. Every single patient, without exception, relapsed after autologous stem cell transplantation, and brentuximab vedotin exposure varied. Sequencing used immunoSEQ multiplex PCR; TCRdb keeps in-frame clones, though not all of them. The profile shows 50,000 to 75,000 clones, about 88% of them singletons. This sample comprised peripheral blood mononuclear cells (PBMCs), obtained before the second cycle of nivolumab. These receptors came from a human donor with classical Hodgkin lymphoma.

For the CDR3, the DNA is TGTGCCAGCAGTGAGGCAAGCCAGCGCCACGAGCAGTACTTC. Its translation is CASSEASQRHEQYF. V and J are TRBV6-1 and TRBJ2-7, with D hard to call. Germline loops: CDR1 MNHNS, CDR2 SASEGT. The CDR3 totals 14 residues. V dropped 3 bases and J dropped 5 bases, with 14 bases sitting between them.

The genes are TRBV5-1 and TRBJ1-5; D uncertain. Germline-derived CDR1 and CDR2 are SGHRS and YFSETQ. The CDR3 totals 15 residues. V lost 1 base to trimming and J lost 0 bases, with 8 bases between them. CDR3 nucleotide sequence: TGCGCCAGCAGCTTGACTGGAGATAGCAATCAGCCCCAGCATTTT. It translates to CASSLTGDSNQPQHF.

This clone was counted a single time. CDR3 in DNA: TGTGCCAGCCGGGCGGCTAGGGTCACCGATGGGACCGGGGAGCTGTTTTTT. This sequence encodes CASRAARVTDGTGELFF. The chain couples TRBV5-4 to TRBJ2-2; D is undetermined. The CDR3 sequence is 17 residues long. V lost 7 bases, J lost 5 bases, and 24 bases lay in between. Germline V CDR1 and CDR2: SGHNT, YYREEE (reference sequence).

This sequence joins TRBV5-1 and TRBJ2-6, with D possibly TRBD1 on 5 matching bases. This CDR3 is built from 15 residues. Trimming shortened V by 4 bases and J by 0 bases, and 8 bases separated the two germline ends. Germline CDR1 reads SGHRS; CDR2 reads YFSETQ. The CDR3 sequence is CASSVTGSGANVLTF. The DNA of the CDR3 is TGCGCCAGCAGCGTAACAGGCTCTGGGGCCAACGTCCTGACTTTC. Combining the CDR3 with reference TRBV5-1 and TRBJ2-6 gives the whole variable domain KAGVTQTPRYLIKTRGQQVTLSCSPISGHRSVSWYQQTPGQGLQFLFEYFSETQRNKGNFPGRFSGRQFSNSRSEMNVSTLELGDSALYLCASSVTGSGANVLTFGAGSRLTVL.

The gene calls are TRBV28 and TRBJ1-6; D possibly corresponds to TRBD1 (6 bases). This CDR3 region has 16 residues. Germline-derived CDR1 and CDR2 are MDHEN and SYDVKM. V shed 1 base and J shed 5 bases, with 12 bases lying between them. The CDR3 spells CASSLLYRTDNSPLHF. CDR3 DNA: TGTGCCAGCAGTTTATTGTACCGGACAGATAATTCACCCCTCCACTTT.

The chain has TRBV7-9 and TRBJ2-7; 8 positions match TRBD1. CDR1 and CDR2 from the germline V gene are SEHNR and FQNEAQ (reference sequence). Trimming cost V 5 bases and J 6 bases; bases outside gene matches: 9. The CDR3 is 14 residues long. The CDR3 region is CASSPQGGSGEQYF. DNA for the CDR3: TGTGCCAGCAGCCCACAGGGGGGTTCGGGCGAGCAGTACTTC.

Concerning this clone itself: Different DNA sequences within this sample yield the same CDR3. The V gene is TRBV5-1, the J gene TRBJ1-5; a possible D gene is TRBD1 (6 bases). Germline V gene lookup returns CDR1 SGHRS and CDR2 YFSETQ. The CDR3 covers 15 residues. The ends were cut back, 4 bases at V and 1 base at J, with 12 bases in the middle. For the CDR3, the DNA is TGCGCCAGCAGCCGAACGACAGGCAGCAATCAGCCCCAGCATTTT. It specifies CASSRTTGSNQPQHF. The whole variable domain, remainder taken from reference TRBV5-1 and TRBJ1-5, is KAGVTQTPRYLIKTRGQQVTLSCSPISGHRSVSWYQQTPGQGLQFLFEYFSETQRNKGNFPGRFSGRQFSNSRSEMNVSTLELGDSALYLCASSRTTGSNQPQHFGDGTRLSIL.

This chain uses TRBV23-1 with TRBJ1-6, with 12 nucleotides matching TRBD1. TRBV23-1 has ORF status, its function being uncertain. The CDR3 is 16 amino acids. The V and J ends lost 4 bases and 10 bases, in that order; junction bases with no gene match: 8. The CDR3 is CASSLPGQGAVSPLHF. CDR3 coding DNA: TGCGCCAGCAGTCTTCCGGGACAGGGGGCCGTGTCACCCCTCCACTTT.

The chain joins TRBV18 to TRBJ1-1, with a tentative D call TRBD1 (5 bases). V lost 1 base, J lost 1 base, and 16 bases lay in between. This CDR3 comprises 17 residues. CDR1 and CDR2 from the germline V gene are KGHSH and LQKENI. The CDR3 here is CASSPLFAGMSNTEAFF. As DNA, the CDR3 is TGTGCCAGCTCACCACTATTCGCAGGGATGTCGAACACTGAAGCTTTCTTT. The complete variable domain, with remaining parts taken from reference TRBV18 and TRBJ1-1, reads NAGVMQNPRHLVRRRGQEARLRCSPMKGHSHVYWYRQLPEEGLKFMVYLQKENIIDESGMPKERFSAEFPKEGPSILRIQQVVRGDSAAYFCASSPLFAGMSNTEAFFGQGTRLTVV.

V gene TRBV2 combines with J gene TRBJ2-3; 9 nucleotides match TRBD1. V dropped 5 bases and J dropped 5; count of bases not matched to a gene: 8. Germline assignment: CDR1 SNHLY and CDR2 FYNNEI. The CDR3 is made up of 15 amino acids. CDR3 in amino acids: CASSTTGGALDTQYF. DNA for the CDR3: TGTGCCAGCAGTACAACAGGGGGCGCGTTAGATACGCAGTATTTT.

J is TRBJ2-2 and V is TRBV5-4; D perhaps matches TRBD1 (5 bases). Between the trimmed V and J ends, which lost 0 bases and 0 bases, there was a span of 12 bases. Germline CDR1 reads SGHNT; CDR2 reads YYREEE (reference sequence). This CDR3 region has 17 residues. This chain's CDR3 is CASSLEAGLTNTGELFF. Written as DNA, the CDR3 is TGTGCCAGCAGCTTGGAGGCAGGGCTGACGAACACCGGGGAGCTGTTTTTT.